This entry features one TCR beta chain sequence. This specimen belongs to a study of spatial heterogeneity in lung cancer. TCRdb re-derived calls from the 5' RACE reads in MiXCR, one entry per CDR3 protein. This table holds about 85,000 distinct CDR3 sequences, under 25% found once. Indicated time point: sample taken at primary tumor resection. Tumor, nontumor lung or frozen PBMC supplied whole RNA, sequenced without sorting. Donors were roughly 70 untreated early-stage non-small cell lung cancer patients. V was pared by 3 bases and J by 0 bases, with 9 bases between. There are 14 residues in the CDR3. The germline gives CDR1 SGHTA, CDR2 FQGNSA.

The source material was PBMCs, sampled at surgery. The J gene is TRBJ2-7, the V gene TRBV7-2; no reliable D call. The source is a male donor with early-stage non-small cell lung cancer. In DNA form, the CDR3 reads TGTGCCAGCAGCTTGGCAGGTCCCTCCTACGAGCAGTACTTC. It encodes CASSLAGPSYEQYF.